This entry is about one TCR beta chain. The antigen it binds to is not known. Nothing much larger sits one base from this clone, and base qualities are not available. Taken from cysteine to phenylalanine, the CDR3 has 15 residues. Of all the DNA, just the CDR3 is kept, 45 bases in frame from base 1. Trimming removed 2 bases from V and 4 bases from J; the gene matches leave 5 bases unexplained. Based on the germline V gene, the CDR1 and CDR2 sequences are SGDLS and YYNGEE. The immunoSEQ Assay, a bias-controlled multiplex PCR, was used to amplify TCRbeta CDR3 regions from genomic DNA. Processing in the source paper ran as follows. The number of nucleated cells in each sample was estimated by amplification of reference gene primers within the assay. Sequence reads were collapsed and filtered to measure the absolute abundance of every unique TCRbeta CDR3 rearrangement. For each sample, productive Simpson clonality was calculated as the square root of Simpson's diversity index over productive rearrangements. TCRdb stores this immuneACCESS table with in-frame sequences only. Part of the clones is absent; in the studies checked, under half of the shortfall reflects unresolved V genes, and no reason is known for the rest. The DNA was the basis for D and trimming; V, J and clone size are from that table. The sample table shows some 140,000 clones, and around nine tenths are seen once. More than 15% of the sample lies in the top ten.

The collaborating institutions used their own protocols to collect whole blood in K2EDTA tubes. For TCRbeta analysis, collaborators shipped samples as frozen whole blood, isolated PBMCs, or DNA extracted from either of those sample types. The sample belongs to a study of blood T cell repertoires in COVID-19 (dated by TCRdb to 2020 to 2022). General notes on the study: Samples from collaborators originated in the United States, Italy and Spain and spanned both the acute and convalescent phases of COVID-19. A freely available public database, intended as a resource for researchers studying the immune response to SARS-CoV-2, is where the repertoires were released. The prospective study material was composed of cDNA or gDNA derived from T cells, B-cell-depleted T cells, or PBMCs. The dataset comprised deeply sampled blood TCRbeta repertoires from subjects exposed to, actively infected with, or recovered from COVID-19. Where HLA class I and class II types were available, the types were taken from metadata supplied by the sample provider, not from assay-based typing. The sample metadata nearly always contained a de-identified subject ID, COVID-19 status, age in years and sex. The samples were drawn from the first 160 participants of the ongoing ImmuneRACE study and from some 1,300 subjects provided by 6 global collaborators. Study-wide conclusions, independent of this receptor: How much clinical and demographic metadata was included differed by source and by participant, and the metadata was provided uncurated.

Sequencing was carried out using peripheral blood. The sequence joins TRBV9 to TRBJ2-7; 11 bases in the junction line up with TRBD2. The receptor was derived from a man aged 50 to 60 with active or convalescent COVID-19. At the DNA level, the sequence is TGTGCCAGCAGCGTGGGTAGCGGGGGGGCTTACGAGCAGTACTTC. Its coded protein is CASSVGSGGAYEQYF.